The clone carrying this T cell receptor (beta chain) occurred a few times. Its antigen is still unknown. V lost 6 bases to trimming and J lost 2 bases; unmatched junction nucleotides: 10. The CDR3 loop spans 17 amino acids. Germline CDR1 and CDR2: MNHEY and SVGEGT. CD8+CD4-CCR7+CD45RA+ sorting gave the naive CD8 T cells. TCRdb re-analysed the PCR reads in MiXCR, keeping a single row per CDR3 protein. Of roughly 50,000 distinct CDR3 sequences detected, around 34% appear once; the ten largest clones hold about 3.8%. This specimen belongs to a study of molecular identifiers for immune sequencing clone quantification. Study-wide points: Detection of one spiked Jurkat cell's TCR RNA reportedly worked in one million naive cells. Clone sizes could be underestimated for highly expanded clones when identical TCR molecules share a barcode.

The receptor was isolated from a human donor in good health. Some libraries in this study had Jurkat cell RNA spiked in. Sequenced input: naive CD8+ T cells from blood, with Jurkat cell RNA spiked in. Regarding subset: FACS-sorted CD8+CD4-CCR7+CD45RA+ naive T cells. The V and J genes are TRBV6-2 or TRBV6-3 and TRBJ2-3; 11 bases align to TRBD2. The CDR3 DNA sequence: TGTGCCAGCAGCGCGGGGACTAGCGGAAGAACCACAGATACGCAGTATTTT. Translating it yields CASSAGTSGRTTDTQYF.